Following are 29 T cell receptor beta chains from one sample sequenced in a study of blood T cell repertoires in COVID-19. Assay used: immunoSEQ multiplex PCR; TCRdb lists only in-frame clones, some missing. The table lists over 300,000 clones, approximately 90% of them singletons. The sample was PBMCs or T cells enriched from blood (not recorded which). Receptors originate from a woman in her twenties or thirties who had recovered from COVID-19.

Remarks on this clone: One junction end disagrees with the germline gene, perhaps due to a read error. The chain couples TRBV4-2 to TRBJ2-1; D perhaps matches TRBD1 (5 bases). Germline V gives CDR1 LGHNA, CDR2 YNFKEQ. This CDR3 spans 16 amino acids. Here the CDR3 DNA reads TGTGCCAGCAACCAATTAGGGCCAGGGAAATACAATGAGCAGTTCTTC. Translated, it gives CASNQLGPGKYNEQFF.

The rearrangement uses TRBV19 and TRBJ1-2; D remains unclear. V was clipped by 7 bases and J by 5 bases, with 17 bases between them. This CDR3 region has 14 residues. CDR1 is LNHDA and CDR2 is SQIVND in the germline V gene (reference sequence). The chain's CDR3 is CASKARGFGYGYTF. CDR3 sequence (DNA): TGTGCCAGTAAAGCCCGGGGTTTTGGTTATGGCTACACCTTC.

This sequence joins TRBV27 and TRBJ2-7, with D possibly being TRBD2 (6 bases). CDR1 is MNHEY, CDR2 SMNVEV, per germline (reference sequence). Trimming left V 5 bases short and J 3 bases short, with 14 bases between. The CDR3 loop spans 14 amino acids. This CDR3 is CASSPTSQGYEQYF. CDR3 bases: TGTGCCAGCAGTCCCACTAGCCAGGGCTACGAGCAGTACTTC.

The V and J genes are TRBV30 and TRBJ1-2, with 8 bases identical to TRBD1. With V trimmed by 8 bases and J by 7 bases, 6 bases remained unmatched. CDR3 length: 11 amino acids. Germline V gene lookup returns CDR1 GTSNPN and CDR2 SVGIG (reference sequence). This CDR3 reads CAGQGSSGYTF. Here the CDR3 DNA reads TGTGCCGGACAGGGAAGTAGTGGCTACACCTTC.

The chain uses TRBV9 and TRBJ2-3; D ambiguous. Germline V lookup: CDR1 SGDLS, CDR2 YYNGEE. The CDR3 covers 16 residues. V was trimmed by 1 base and J by 1 base, leaving 13 bases between them. The CDR3 region is CASSVTALRGTDTQYF. The CDR3 DNA reads as TGTGCCAGCAGCGTAACTGCCCTCCGGGGCACAGATACGCAGTATTTT.

In its sample, this clone was seen once. The DNA for the CDR3 is TGTGCCAGCAGTTTTGGAGGATACAATGAGCAGTTCTTC. It is translated as CASSFGGYNEQFF. This chain uses TRBV12-3 or TRBV12-4 with TRBJ2-1; maybe TRBD2 (5 bases). Trimming removed 3 bases at V and 4 bases at J, with 7 bases between. The CDR3 is 13 residues long.

This chain joins TRBV2 and TRBJ1-1, with D maybe TRBD1 (6 bases). The V and J ends lost 1 base and 1 base respectively, with 13 bases between them. Germline-derived CDR1 and CDR2 are SNHLY and FYNNEI. CDR3 length equals 16 residues. The CDR3 nucleotides are TGTGCCAGCAGTGAAGAAATGCAGGGGTGGAACACTGAAGCTTTCTTT. This gives the protein CASSEEMQGWNTEAFF. The full variable domain, completed using reference TRBV2 and TRBJ1-1, is EPEVTQTPSHQVTQMGQEVILRCVPISNHLYFYWYRQILGQKVEFLVSFYNNEISEKSEIFDDQFSVERPDGSNFTLKIRSTKLEDSAMYFCASSEEMQGWNTEAFFGQGTRLTVV.

This clone was recorded only once. The chain is built from TRBV5-1 and TRBJ1-6; D not certain. Germline CDR1 and CDR2: SGHRS and YFSETQ. Trimming stripped 2 bases from V and 5 bases from J, with 14 bases between. The CDR3 contains 16 residues. For the CDR3, the DNA is TGCGCCAGCAGCTTAGGTCGGTGGGGAGATAATTCACCCCTCCACTTT. Encoded protein: CASSLGRWGDNSPLHF.

The chain has TRBV27 and TRBJ1-5, with D perhaps TRBD1 (6 bases). CDR1 and CDR2 (germline): MNHEY, SMNVEV (reference sequence). The CDR3 covers 14 residues. Trimming took off 3 bases at V and 1 base at J, with 7 bases between the two ends. CDR3 DNA: TGTGCCAGCAGTTTCCAGGGGAGCAATCAGCCCCAGCATTTT. Its protein is CASSFQGSNQPQHF.

The rearrangement links TRBV23-1 to TRBJ1-1; a possible D gene is TRBD1 (6 bases). TRBV23-1 is recorded as an ORF, its role being uncertain. There are 15 residues in the CDR3. V was trimmed by 6 bases and J by 7 bases, leaving 21 bases between them. In DNA form, the CDR3 reads TGCGCCAGCAGGGACCCTCTACCGGGACACCTTGAAGCTTTCTTT. This gives the protein CASRDPLPGHLEAFF.

The chain couples TRBV27 to TRBJ1-2, with D perhaps matching TRBD1 (6 bases). CDR1 is MNHEY, CDR2 SMNVEV, per germline (reference sequence). The CDR3 has 18 residues. The V end lost 2 bases, the J end lost 4 bases, and 23 bases lay between the germline ends. In DNA form, the CDR3 reads TGTGCCAGCAGTTTAGCCCCGACAGGTCCTCCGCGGGTCTATGGCTACACCTTC. This encodes CASSLAPTGPPRVYGYTF.

This rearrangement joins TRBV7-3 to TRBJ2-1, with 7 bases that match TRBD2. The J segment lost 3 bases and the V segment lost 5 bases, leaving 4 bases of the junction unmatched. Germline loops: CDR1 SGHTA, CDR2 FQGTGA. The CDR3 spans 14 residues. Here the CDR3 DNA reads TGTGCCAGCAGCCCGGGGGGAGGCTACAATGAGCAGTTCTTC. Its protein product is CASSPGGGYNEQFF.

This clone has more than one count but fewer than ten. V and J are TRBV19 and TRBJ1-5; D ambiguous. Germline V gene sequence: CDR1 LNHDA, CDR2 SQIVND (reference sequence). The CDR3 runs 13 residues. V was cut by 7 bases and J by 6 bases, with 13 bases left in between. The CDR3 loop is CASNLAIFQPQHF. The CDR3 DNA reads TGTGCCAGTAACCTAGCCATATTTCAGCCCCAGCATTTT. The full variable domain, its missing parts supplied by reference TRBV19 and TRBJ1-5, is DGGITQSPKYLFRKEGQNVTLSCEQNLNHDAMYWYRQDPGQGLRLIYYSQIVNDFQKGDIAEGYSVSREKKESFPLTVTSAQKNPTAFYLCASNLAIFQPQHFGDGTRLSIL.

V usage is TRBV5-1 and J usage is TRBJ2-4, with D possibly TRBD2 on 6 matching bases. Germline V gives CDR1 SGHRS, CDR2 YFSETQ. The V and J ends lost 8 bases and 0 bases respectively, with 9 bases between them. CDR3 length equals 13 residues. The DNA for the CDR3 is TGCGCCAGTATGGGGGGAGCCAAAAACATTCAGTACTTC. Amino acid sequence: CASMGGAKNIQYF.

The chain uses TRBV7-8 and TRBJ2-2; the D is unclear. Germline assignment: CDR1 SGHVS and CDR2 FQNEAQ. Trimming cost V 1 base and J 5 bases, with 5 bases left between them. The CDR3 is made up of 13 amino acids. The CDR3 nucleotides are TGTGCCAGCAGCTTAGTCGCGACCGGGGAGCTGTTTTTT. Encoded protein: CASSLVATGELFF.

V and J are TRBV30 and TRBJ2-7; maybe TRBD2 (5 bases). This CDR3 contains 12 residues. Trimming took off 5 bases at V and 6 bases at J, with 14 bases between the two ends. CDR1 GTSNPN and CDR2 SVGIG come from the germline V gene (reference sequence). The CDR3 DNA reads as TGTGCCTGGGAGAGGGCCTCCCGCGAGCAGTACTTC. Protein product: CAWERASREQYF.

The chain recombines TRBV3-1 (or the pseudogene TRBV3-2) with TRBJ1-3; D unresolved. V was cut by 1 base and J by 0 bases, with 13 bases left in between. CDR3 length: 17 residues. The germline V gene encodes CDR1 LGHDT and CDR2 YNNKEL (reference sequence). DNA for the CDR3: TGTGCCAGCAGCCAAGTACTCAGCGGGATCTCTGGAAACACCATATATTTT. Amino acids: CASSQVLSGISGNTIYF.

V is TRBV5-8 and J is TRBJ1-3; 7 bases are shared with TRBD1. CDR3 length equals 18 residues. V lost 2 bases, J lost 0 bases, and 11 bases stayed unmatched. Germline V CDR1 and CDR2: SGHTS, YDEGEE. CDR3 sequence reads: CASSFYPGTAYSGNTIYF. The CDR3 bases are TGTGCCAGCAGCTTTTACCCCGGGACAGCTTACTCTGGAAACACCATATATTTT.

V gene TRBV27 combines with J gene TRBJ1-2, with D tentatively TRBD1 (6 bases). Germline V gene data show CDR1 as MNHEY and CDR2 as SMNVEV (reference sequence). V lost 6 bases, J lost 2 bases, and 25 bases lay in between. The CDR3 contains 18 residues. CDR3 sequence reads: CASSRIPDRTSPNYGYTF. The CDR3 DNA follows: TGTGCCAGCAGCCGCATTCCCGACAGGACCTCCCCAAACTATGGCTACACCTTC.

The genes are TRBV27 and TRBJ1-2; no clear D. Deletions cut 5 bases from V and 2 bases from J, with 12 bases between. CDR1 and CDR2 (germline): MNHEY, SMNVEV (reference sequence). This CDR3 comprises 14 residues. The DNA for the CDR3 is TGTGCCAGCAGTATTTCGGGGTCCAACTATGGCTACACCTTC. Its protein product is CASSISGSNYGYTF.

The J gene is TRBJ1-4, the V gene TRBV7-2; possible D gene TRBD1, 5 bases. This CDR3 contains 13 residues. Trimming shortened V by 7 bases and J by 3 bases, and 9 bases separated the two germline ends. The germline V gene has CDR1 SGHTA and CDR2 FQGNSA. The CDR3 DNA sequence: TGTGCCAGCAACCGGGGGGCTAATGAAAAACTGTTTTTT. The encoded protein is CASNRGANEKLFF. The complete variable domain, with remaining parts taken from reference TRBV7-2 and TRBJ1-4, reads GAGVSQSPSNKVTEKGKDVELRCDPISGHTALYWYRQSLGQGLEFLIYFQGNSAPDKSGLPSDRFSAERTGGSVSTLTIQRTQQEDSAVYLCASNRGANEKLFFGSGTQLSVL.

The gene calls are TRBV6-5 and TRBJ1-6; tentatively, D is TRBD1 (5 bases). The CDR3 spans 16 residues. The V and J ends lost 2 bases and 7 bases respectively, with 15 bases between them. Per the germline V gene, CDR1 is MNHEY and CDR2 is SVGAGI. This CDR3 is CASSYGGAQRNSPLHF. CDR3 sequence (DNA): TGTGCCAGCAGTTACGGAGGGGCCCAGAGGAATTCACCCCTCCACTTT.

The genes are TRBV19 and TRBJ2-3; the match to TRBD1 covers 11 bases. Germline lookup yields CDR1 LNHDA and CDR2 SQIVND (reference sequence). The CDR3 is 15 amino acids. J gave up 3 bases and V 5 bases, and 4 bases lay outside the gene matches. The CDR3: CASSPGDRGTDTQYF. The CDR3 region has the DNA TGTGCCAGTAGTCCGGGGGACAGGGGGACAGATACGCAGTATTTT.

The CDR3 coding sequence is TGCAGCGTTGCCCCCGAGAGCTCCTACAATGAGCAGTTCTTC. Its translation: CSVAPESSYNEQFF. The chain carries TRBV29-1 and TRBJ2-1; D remains ambiguous. CDR3 size: 14 residues. Germline V gene lookup returns CDR1 SQVTM and CDR2 ANQGSEA. Deletions cut 4 bases from V and 0 bases from J, with 10 bases between.

V is TRBV2 and J is TRBJ1-1, with a weak D call TRBD1 (6 bases). CDR1 SNHLY and CDR2 FYNNEI come from the germline V gene. V was pared by 3 bases and J by 4 bases, with 12 bases between. The length of the CDR3 is 14 residues. In nucleotides, the CDR3 is TGTGCCAGCAGTGAGGAAACAGGGAGCACTGAAGCTTTCTTT. Protein sequence: CASSEETGSTEAFF.

V and J are TRBV30 and TRBJ1-4, with 7 nucleotides matching TRBD1. The germline gives CDR1 GTSNPN, CDR2 SVGIG (reference sequence). The length of the CDR3 is 13 residues. V lost 5 bases and J lost 7; bases outside the gene matches: 7. The CDR3 sequence: CAWDRARGEKLFF. In DNA form, the CDR3 reads TGTGCCTGGGACAGGGCTCGGGGTGAAAAACTGTTTTTT.

The chain carries TRBV5-5 and TRBJ1-1, with D perhaps matching TRBD1 (6 bases). The V end lost 6 bases, the J end lost 1 base, and 16 bases lay between the germline ends. The germline V gene has CDR1 SGHKS and CDR2 YYEKEE (reference sequence). This CDR3 comprises 15 residues. This chain's CDR3 is CASTGFQTGNTEAFF. As DNA, the CDR3 is TGTGCCAGCACCGGATTCCAGACAGGGAACACTGAAGCTTTCTTT. Variable domain in full (rest from reference TRBV5-5 and TRBJ1-1): DAGVTQSPTHLIKTRGQQVTLRCSPISGHKSVSWYQQVLGQGPQFIFQYYEKEERGRGNFPDRFSARQFPNYSSELNVNALLLGDSALYLCASTGFQTGNTEAFFGQGTRLTVV.

The V call is TRBV6-5, the J call TRBJ2-3; D gene uncertain. Trimming removed 0 bases from V and 8 bases from J, with 9 bases in between. Per the germline V gene, CDR1 is MNHEY and CDR2 is SVGAGI. CDR3 length: 13 residues. This CDR3 reads CASSYSSLGTQYF. The CDR3 DNA follows: TGTGCCAGCAGTTACTCATCCCTAGGTACGCAGTATTTT.

The V gene is TRBV7-9, the J gene TRBJ2-2, with TRBD1 identical over 7 bases. The J segment lost 1 base and the V segment lost 7 bases, leaving 9 bases of the junction unmatched. Per germline, CDR1 SEHNR and CDR2 FQNEAQ (reference sequence). CDR3 length: 16 residues. CDR3 in amino acids: CASTKPDRENTGELFF. Written as DNA, the CDR3 is TGTGCCAGCACTAAACCAGACAGGGAGAACACCGGGGAGCTGTTTTTT.